The count of the clone carrying this T cell receptor (beta chain) is one. In terms of age and location, participants ranged from about 18 to 89 years and lived in about two dozen US areas. The data originate from a study of blood T cell repertoires in COVID-19. CDR1 and CDR2 from the germline V gene are MNHEY and SVGAGI. The ends were cut back, 4 bases at V and 0 bases at J, with 13 bases in the middle. This CDR3 region has 15 residues. As processed by the authors: Amplification with reference gene primers provided the estimates of nucleated cell counts. Data came from immunoSEQ multiplex PCR; TCRdb stores just in-frame clones and leaves some out. V, J and clone size are taken as reported in that table, and D and trimming were inferred from the DNA itself. The repertoire holds 150,000 to 200,000 clones, with around four fifths as singletons.

This clonotype was obtained from a woman aged 45 to 65 in a cohort exposed to, infected with or recovered from COVID-19 (not recorded which). The rearrangement uses TRBV6-5 and TRBJ2-7, with D perhaps matching TRBD2 (6 bases). The sample was PBMCs or T cells enriched from blood (not recorded which). CDR3 nucleotides: TGTGCCAGCAGTTCCGGGACTGCTAGCTCCTACGAGCAGTACTTC. This codes for CASSSGTASSYEQYF.